This T cell receptor (beta chain) is drawn from a study of T cell changes during pregnancy in multiple sclerosis. V was clipped by 0 bases and J by 0 bases; unmatched bases: 3. This CDR3 has 17 residues. Germline V CDR1 and CDR2: WNHNN, SYGVQD (reference sequence). Clones were sequenced by immunoSEQ multiplex PCR, and TCRdb holds only the in-frame ones, with some missing. This sample carries about 93,000 clones, 85% to 95% of them seen once, and the ten largest clones take 2% to 2.5%. The TCR was taken from a female donor with multiple sclerosis, enrolled in a pregnancy study. This sample comprised peripheral blood, obtained after pregnancy. This sequence joins TRBV10-1 and TRBJ2-1; TRBD2 agrees at 9 bases. CDR3 bases: TGCGCCAGCAGTGAGTCACTAGCGGGTATCTCCTACAATGAGCAGTTCTTC. Its protein is CASSESLAGISYNEQFF.